Below are 31 T cell receptor beta chains sequenced from a single sample in a study of blood T cell repertoires in COVID-19. Method: immunoSEQ multiplex PCR; TCRdb's copy keeps in-frame clones and lacks some. The data contain about 260,000 clones, roughly 85% of them singletons. Sequences were obtained from peripheral blood. The receptors originated from a human donor in a cohort sampled during active COVID-19.

This clone appeared a few times. J is TRBJ1-2 and V is TRBV9; 10 bases map to TRBD1. Trimming removed 3 bases from V and 2 bases from J; junction bases left unmatched: 7. Germline lookup yields CDR1 SGDLS and CDR2 YYNGEE. The CDR3 is 16 amino acids. Written as DNA, the CDR3 is TGTGCCAGCAGCGAAGGACAGGGGGAACGAAACTATGGCTACACCTTC. Protein sequence: CASSEGQGERNYGYTF.

The genes are TRBV5-1 and TRBJ2-5; 10 bases match TRBD2. Looked up from germline, CDR1 is SGHRS and CDR2 is YFSETQ. This CDR3 is built from 15 residues. After removal of 0 bases from V and 5 bases from J, the junction contained 4 bases not matched to a gene. CDR3 region: CASSLAGTSDETQYF. The CDR3 nucleotides are TGCGCCAGCAGCTTGGCAGGGACTAGCGATGAGACCCAGTACTTC.

This clone was found a few times. The chain carries TRBV5-1 and TRBJ2-5, with 7 nucleotides matching TRBD2. The CDR3 has 16 residues. Germline V gene sequence: CDR1 SGHRS, CDR2 YFSETQ. V shed 6 bases, J shed 2 bases, and the junction held 13 bases outside the gene matches. DNA for the CDR3: TGCGCCAGCACCCGGGACTACGTTGGGGTTCAAGAGACCCAGTACTTC. Amino acid sequence: CASTRDYVGVQETQYF.

The chain employs TRBV27 and TRBJ2-1, with a tentative D call TRBD2 (6 bases). The V and J ends lost 0 bases and 4 bases respectively, with 10 bases between them. The CDR3 length is 15 residues. Germline V gene data show CDR1 as MNHEY and CDR2 as SMNVEV (reference sequence). The CDR3 region is CASSLSWEAYNEQFF. The CDR3 DNA is TGTGCCAGCAGTTTATCGTGGGAGGCATACAATGAGCAGTTCTTC.

The chain combines TRBV12-3 or TRBV12-4 with TRBJ2-1, with D uncertain. The CDR3 is made up of 11 amino acids. V was clipped by 1 base and J by 8 bases, with 3 bases between them. CDR3 sequence reads: CASSLVDEQFF. The CDR3, as DNA: TGTGCCAGCAGTTTAGTAGATGAGCAGTTCTTC.

The chain recombines TRBV12-3 or TRBV12-4 with TRBJ2-7; the D gene is possibly TRBD2 (6 bases). The CDR3 contains 12 residues. V shed 5 bases and J shed 4 bases, with 9 bases lying between them. The CDR3 DNA follows: TGTGCCAGCAGTATCCGGGGGTACGAGCAGTACTTC. This translates into CASSIRGYEQYF.

This chain connects TRBV2 to TRBJ2-7; TRBD2 agrees at 8 bases. This CDR3 comprises 19 residues. J gave up 3 bases and V 0 bases, and 16 bases lay outside the gene matches. Germline loops: CDR1 SNHLY, CDR2 FYNNEI. The CDR3 sequence: CASSEAKLFSTSGDYEQYF. In nucleotides, the CDR3 is TGTGCCAGCAGTGAAGCGAAATTATTCAGCACTAGCGGAGACTACGAGCAGTACTTC.

This clone has a single count. V and J are TRBV24-1 and TRBJ2-1; 8 nucleotides agree with TRBD1. CDR1 is KGHDR, CDR2 SFDVKD, per germline. The CDR3 is 15 amino acids. V lost 4 bases to trimming and J lost 7 bases; unmatched junction nucleotides: 8. Here the CDR3 DNA reads TGTGCCACCAGTGAGTCCAGGACAGGGCGGAATGAGCAGTTCTTC. It yields the protein CATSESRTGRNEQFF.

The CDR3 reads CASSPGLAGATGELFF. CDR3 sequence (DNA): TGTGCCAGCAGTCCCGGGCTAGCGGGAGCTACCGGGGAGCTGTTTTTT. The chain combines TRBV6-4 with TRBJ2-2; 10 bases are a match to TRBD2. Germline loops: CDR1 MRHNA, CDR2 SNTAGT. The CDR3 has 16 residues. The ends lost 5 bases at V and 5 bases at J; junction bases unmatched: 8.

The chain combines TRBV11-3 with TRBJ2-1; D unresolved. CDR3 size: 15 residues. The V gene lost 5 bases and the J gene lost 0 bases, with 11 bases spanning the gap. CDR1 SGHNT and CDR2 YENEEA come from the germline V gene. The CDR3 sequence is CASSPKSSSYNEQFF. In nucleotides, the CDR3 is TGTGCCAGCAGCCCAAAATCTAGCTCCTACAATGAGCAGTTCTTC. Based on the CDR3 plus reference TRBV11-3 and TRBJ2-1, the full variable domain is EAGVVQSPRYKIIEKKQPVAFWCNPISGHNTLYWYLQNLGQGPELLIRYENEEAVDDSQLPKDRFSAERLKGVDSTLKIQPAELGDSAVYLCASSPKSSSYNEQFFGPGTRLTVL.

V and J are TRBV6-6 and TRBJ2-1, with 11 nucleotides matching TRBD2. The CDR3 length is 15 residues. The V and J ends lost 5 bases and 7 bases, in that order; junction bases with no gene match: 7. The V gene's germline CDR1 is MNHNY and CDR2 SVGAGI (reference sequence). DNA of the CDR3: TGTGCCAGCAGTCCCCTCATAGCGGGAGGGAATGAGCAGTTCTTC. As protein: CASSPLIAGGNEQFF.

The V and J genes are TRBV7-8 and TRBJ2-5; 7 bases match TRBD1. Germline-derived CDR1 and CDR2 are SGHVS and FQNEAQ. The CDR3 length is 15 residues. V was clipped by 2 bases and J by 8 bases; unmatched bases: 11. CDR3 loop: CASSLMTQGVGTQYF. The CDR3 bases are TGTGCCAGCAGCTTAATGACTCAGGGGGTTGGTACCCAGTACTTC. Supplemented by reference TRBV7-8 and TRBJ2-5, the full variable domain reads GAGVSQSPRYKVAKRGQDVALRCDPISGHVSLFWYQQALGQGPEFLTYFQNEAQLDKSGLPSDRFFAERPEGSVSTLKIQRTQQEDSAVYLCASSLMTQGVGTQYFGPGTRLLVL.

This chain connects TRBV19 to TRBJ2-1; D remains ambiguous. Trimming took off 2 bases at V and 2 bases at J, with 13 bases between the two ends. The CDR3 extends over 16 amino acids. CDR1 and CDR2 from the germline V gene are LNHDA and SQIVND (reference sequence). CDR3 protein: CASSIPAKTAYNEQFF. Here the CDR3 DNA reads TGTGCCAGTAGTATACCAGCGAAGACGGCCTACAATGAGCAGTTCTTC.

V usage is TRBV5-1 and J usage is TRBJ2-7; perhaps TRBD2 as D (6 bases). Germline CDR1 is SGHRS and CDR2 is YFSETQ. The CDR3 covers 17 residues. Trimming stripped 4 bases from V and 2 bases from J, with 22 bases between. This chain's CDR3 is CASSQSNYSGLTYEQYF. The DNA of the CDR3 is TGCGCCAGCAGCCAGTCCAACTACAGCGGGTTAACCTACGAGCAGTACTTC.

The chain employs TRBV19 and TRBJ1-1; TRBD1 is a possible D gene (5 bases). In germline, CDR1 is LNHDA, CDR2 SQIVND (reference sequence). The CDR3 runs 13 residues. Trimming removed 8 bases from V and 5 bases from J, with 15 bases in between. The CDR3 is CASSSQAGTEAFF. The CDR3 DNA is TGTGCCAGTTCCTCCCAGGCAGGGACTGAAGCTTTCTTT.

Here the CDR3 DNA reads TGCGCCAGCAGCGCGAGTGGGGCGATCTCTGGAAACACCATATATTTT. Translating gives CASSASGAISGNTIYF. The chain uses TRBV5-1 and TRBJ1-3, with D possibly matching TRBD1 (5 bases). In germline, CDR1 is SGHRS, CDR2 YFSETQ. Trimming cost V 4 bases and J 0 bases, with 14 bases left between them. CDR3 length equals 16 residues.

The V call is TRBV5-4, the J call TRBJ1-2; D is unclear. V was trimmed by 0 bases and J by 4 bases, leaving 7 bases between them. Germline assignment: CDR1 SGHNT and CDR2 YYREEE (reference sequence). The CDR3 has 13 residues. The CDR3 region is CASSLERSYGYTF. The CDR3 coding sequence is TGTGCCAGCAGCTTGGAGAGGTCCTATGGCTACACCTTC. The variable domain in full, completed from reference TRBV5-4 and TRBJ1-2, reads ETGVTQSPTHLIKTRGQQVTLRCSSQSGHNTVSWYQQALGQGPQFIFQYYREEENGRGNFPPRFSGLQFPNYSSELNVNALELDDSALYLCASSLERSYGYTFGSGTRLTVV.

This sequence joins TRBV5-1 and TRBJ1-1, with 7 positions matching TRBD1. The CDR3 spans 15 residues. The ends lost 4 bases at V and 6 bases at J; junction bases unmatched: 12. Germline CDR1 SGHRS, CDR2 YFSETQ. This CDR3 is CASSPQGGGWAEAFF. As DNA, the CDR3 is TGCGCCAGCAGCCCCCAAGGGGGCGGGTGGGCTGAAGCTTTCTTT.

The chain carries TRBV9 and TRBJ2-7, with 9 bases that match TRBD2. The germline CDR1 and CDR2 sequences are SGDLS and YYNGEE. The CDR3 covers 19 residues. The V gene end was trimmed by 7 bases and the J gene end by 0 bases; junction bases not matched to a gene: 20. The CDR3 DNA is TGTGCCAGCTCCCCGCACGGCACTAGGGCGGGAGGGCCCTCCTACGAGCAGTACTTC. This encodes CASSPHGTRAGGPSYEQYF. Looking up the rest from reference TRBV9 and TRBJ2-7 gives the full variable domain: DSGVTQTPKHLITATGQRVTLRCSPRSGDLSVYWYQQSLDQGLQFLIQYYNGEERAKGNILERFSAQQFPDLHSELNLSSLELGDSALYFCASSPHGTRAGGPSYEQYFGPGTRLTVT.

V and J are TRBV21-1 and TRBJ2-7; the DNA was not used to check the table's D call, TRBD2. TRBV21-1 is listed as a pseudogene. The CDR3 is 18 residues long. The CDR3 sequence: CASNPGLAGRIPLVEQYF. In DNA form, the CDR3 reads TGTGCCAGCAACCCGGGACTAGCGGGAAGAATCCCTCTCGTGGAGCAGTACTTC.

The chain recombines TRBV5-4 with TRBJ2-1; a weak D match, TRBD1 (5 bases). CDR1 SGHNT and CDR2 YYREEE come from the germline V gene (reference sequence). The CDR3 length is 16 residues. The V end was cut by 1 base, the J end by 6 bases, with 17 bases between. The CDR3 nucleotides are TGTGCCAGCAGCTTGCAGGGCACAATAATCGGCAATGAGCAGTTCTTC. Translating it yields CASSLQGTIIGNEQFF. The full variable domain, completed using reference TRBV5-4 and TRBJ2-1, is ETGVTQSPTHLIKTRGQQVTLRCSSQSGHNTVSWYQQALGQGPQFIFQYYREEENGRGNFPPRFSGLQFPNYSSELNVNALELDDSALYLCASSLQGTIIGNEQFFGPGTRLTVL.

CDR3 residues: CASSLGTAYQETQYF. CDR3 sequence (DNA): TGTGCCAGTAGTTTAGGGACAGCGTACCAAGAGACCCAGTACTTC. The chain uses TRBV19 and TRBJ2-5; 7 bases are a match to TRBD1. The CDR3 consists of 15 residues. Trimming took 5 bases from V and 0 from J; bases not matched to a gene: 6. Germline-derived CDR1 and CDR2 are LNHDA and SQIVND (reference sequence).

V gene TRBV7-9 combines with J gene TRBJ1-1, with D possibly matching TRBD1 (6 bases). Germline loops: CDR1 SEHNR, CDR2 FQNEAQ (reference sequence). The V end was cut by 5 bases, the J end by 1 base, with 11 bases between. This CDR3 has 14 residues. DNA for the CDR3: TGTGCCAGCAGCCTTCAACAGGGGAACACTGAAGCTTTCTTT. Translation: CASSLQQGNTEAFF.

V usage is TRBV3-1 (or the pseudogene TRBV3-2) and J usage is TRBJ1-5; no clear D. Germline CDR1 LGHDT, CDR2 YNNKEL (reference sequence). The CDR3 totals 14 residues. V was clipped by 4 bases and J by 6 bases, with 13 bases between them. CDR3 coding DNA: TGTGCCAGCAGCCGCACTAAAGATAGTCAGCCCCAGCATTTT. This codes for CASSRTKDSQPQHF.

The V gene is TRBV5-5, the J gene TRBJ2-2; D gene ambiguous. The ends were cut back, 3 bases at V and 3 bases at J, with 6 bases in the middle. The germline V gene has CDR1 SGHKS and CDR2 YYEKEE (reference sequence). The CDR3 is 13 residues long. In nucleotides, the CDR3 is TGTGCCAGCAGCTGGGCAGACACCGGGGAGCTGTTTTTT. It encodes CASSWADTGELFF.

The chain uses TRBV19 and TRBJ1-3; D uncertain. The CDR3 totals 19 residues. Trimming took off 0 bases at V and 0 bases at J, with 18 bases between the two ends. CDR1 LNHDA and CDR2 SQIVND come from the germline V gene (reference sequence). CDR3 nucleotide sequence: TGTGCCAGTAGTATAGAATTCCCCCCGACGGAGACCTCTGGAAACACCATATATTTT. Protein sequence: CASSIEFPPTETSGNTIYF.

J is TRBJ1-5 and V is TRBV28, with a tentative D call TRBD1 (5 bases). This CDR3 has 16 residues. V gave up 6 bases and J gave up 7 bases, with 22 bases separating them. Germline-derived CDR1 and CDR2 are MDHEN and SYDVKM. The CDR3, as DNA: TGTGCCAGCAGGGGCCGGGGACGGGGGATTAACCAGCCCCAGCATTTT. Its translation: CASRGRGRGINQPQHF.

The V and J genes are TRBV12-3 or TRBV12-4 and TRBJ2-3; possible D gene TRBD1, 6 bases. The CDR3 loop spans 13 amino acids. Trimming removed 6 bases from V and 4 bases from J, with 11 bases in between. The CDR3 DNA follows: TGTGCCAGCAGCTGGACAGACTCAGATACGCAGTATTTT. Translating gives CASSWTDSDTQYF.

This sequence joins TRBV5-1 and TRBJ2-7; TRBD2 matches 14 bases. Germline trimming cut 3 bases from V and 5 bases from J; bases unmatched to any gene: 1. CDR3 length equals 14 residues. The germline gives CDR1 SGHRS, CDR2 YFSETQ. The CDR3 spells CASSSGLAGDEQYF. The CDR3 DNA sequence: TGCGCCAGCAGCTCGGGACTAGCGGGAGACGAGCAGTACTTC.

The chain has TRBV6-6 and TRBJ2-3, with 10 positions matching TRBD2. The germline V gene encodes CDR1 MNHNY and CDR2 SVGAGI (reference sequence). V lost 5 bases and J lost 2; bases outside the gene matches: 7. The CDR3 covers 16 residues. This CDR3 is CASSSGLAAPTDTQYF. The CDR3 DNA reads TGTGCCAGCAGTAGCGGACTAGCGGCCCCCACAGATACGCAGTATTTT.

The chain is built from TRBV9 and TRBJ2-3; D possibly corresponds to TRBD2 (5 bases). Germline CDR1 SGDLS, CDR2 YYNGEE. The length of the CDR3 is 15 residues. The germline V and J ends were trimmed by 0 bases and 3 bases, with 11 bases remaining between them. The CDR3 spells CASSVASLGTDTQYF. CDR3 DNA sequence: TGTGCCAGCAGCGTAGCCTCACTAGGGACAGATACGCAGTATTTT. The full variable domain, rest sourced from reference TRBV9 and TRBJ2-3, is DSGVTQTPKHLITATGQRVTLRCSPRSGDLSVYWYQQSLDQGLQFLIQYYNGEERAKGNILERFSAQQFPDLHSELNLSSLELGDSALYFCASSVASLGTDTQYFGPGTRLTVL.